Sequencing of this TCR beta chain was carried out in a study of blood T cell repertoires in COVID-19. About the research overall: Samples of COVID-19 (acute and convalescent) were obtained from the United States, Italy and Spain.

Germline V gene data show CDR1 as LGHDT and CDR2 as YNNKEL (reference sequence). This CDR3 has 15 amino acids. V shed 4 bases and J shed 5 bases, with 17 bases lying between them. Original processing notes: It was from reference gene primer amplification that nucleated cell counts were estimated. Produced via immunoSEQ multiplex PCR; TCRdb's table is partial and in-frame only. V and J calls and clone size come straight from that table; D and trimming were deduced from the DNA. Of 80,000 to 95,000 clones in the sample, roughly nine tenths are singletons; the top ten hold about 2%. Specimen: peripheral blood. The chain combines TRBV3-1 (or the pseudogene TRBV3-2) with TRBJ2-5; D is possibly TRBD2 (7 bases). This receptor was obtained from a human donor with active COVID-19. The donor label of this sample is uncertain. This CDR3 is CASSPRGGGRETQYF. The CDR3 nucleotides read TGTGCCAGCAGCCCCCGAGGGGGGGGGCGGGAGACCCAGTACTTC.